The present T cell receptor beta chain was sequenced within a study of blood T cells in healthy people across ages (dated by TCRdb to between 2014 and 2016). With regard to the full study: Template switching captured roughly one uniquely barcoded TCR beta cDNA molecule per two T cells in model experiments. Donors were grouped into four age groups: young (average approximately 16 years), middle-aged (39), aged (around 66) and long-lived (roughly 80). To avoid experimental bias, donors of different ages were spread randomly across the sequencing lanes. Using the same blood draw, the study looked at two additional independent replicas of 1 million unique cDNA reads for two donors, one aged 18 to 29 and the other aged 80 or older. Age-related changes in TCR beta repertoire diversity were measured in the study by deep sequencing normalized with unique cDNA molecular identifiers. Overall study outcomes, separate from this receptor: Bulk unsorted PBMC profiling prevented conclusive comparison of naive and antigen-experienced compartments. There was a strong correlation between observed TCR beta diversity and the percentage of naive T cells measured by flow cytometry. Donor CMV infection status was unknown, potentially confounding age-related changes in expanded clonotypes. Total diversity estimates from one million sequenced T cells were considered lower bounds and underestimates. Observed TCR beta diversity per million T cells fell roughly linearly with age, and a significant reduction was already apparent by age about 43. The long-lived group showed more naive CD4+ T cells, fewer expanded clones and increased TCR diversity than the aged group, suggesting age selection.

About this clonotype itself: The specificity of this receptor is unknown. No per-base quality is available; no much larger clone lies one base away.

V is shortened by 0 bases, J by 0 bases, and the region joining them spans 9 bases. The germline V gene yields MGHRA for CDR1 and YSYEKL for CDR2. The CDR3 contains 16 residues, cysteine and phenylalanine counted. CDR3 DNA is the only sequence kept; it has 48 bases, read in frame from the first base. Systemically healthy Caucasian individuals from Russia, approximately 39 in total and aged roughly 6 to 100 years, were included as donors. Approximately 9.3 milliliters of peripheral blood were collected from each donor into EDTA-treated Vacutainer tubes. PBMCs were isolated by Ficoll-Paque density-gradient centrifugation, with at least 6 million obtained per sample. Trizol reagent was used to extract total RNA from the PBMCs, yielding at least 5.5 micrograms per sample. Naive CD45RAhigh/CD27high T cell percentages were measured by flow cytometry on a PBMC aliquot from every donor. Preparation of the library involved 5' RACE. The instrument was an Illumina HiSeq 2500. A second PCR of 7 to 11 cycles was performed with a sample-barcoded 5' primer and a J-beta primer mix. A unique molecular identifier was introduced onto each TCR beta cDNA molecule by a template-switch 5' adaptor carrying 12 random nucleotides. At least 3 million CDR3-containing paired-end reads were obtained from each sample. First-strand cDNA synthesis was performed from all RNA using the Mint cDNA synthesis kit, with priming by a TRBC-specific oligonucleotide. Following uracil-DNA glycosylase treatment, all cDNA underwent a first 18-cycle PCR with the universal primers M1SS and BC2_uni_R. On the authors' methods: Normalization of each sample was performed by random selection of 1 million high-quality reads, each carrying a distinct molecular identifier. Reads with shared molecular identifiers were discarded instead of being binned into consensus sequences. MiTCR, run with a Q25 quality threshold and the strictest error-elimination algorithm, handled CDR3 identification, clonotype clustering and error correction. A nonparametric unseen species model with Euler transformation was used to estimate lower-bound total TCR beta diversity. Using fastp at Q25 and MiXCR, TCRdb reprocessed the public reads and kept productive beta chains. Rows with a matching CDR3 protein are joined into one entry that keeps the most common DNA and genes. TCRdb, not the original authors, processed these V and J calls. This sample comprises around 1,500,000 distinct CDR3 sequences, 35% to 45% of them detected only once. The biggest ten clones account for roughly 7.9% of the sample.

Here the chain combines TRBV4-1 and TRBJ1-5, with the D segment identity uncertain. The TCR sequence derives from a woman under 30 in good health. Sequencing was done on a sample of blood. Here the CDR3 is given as CASSQEGGDSNQPQHF. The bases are TGCGCCAGCAGCCAAGAAGGCGGGGATAGCAATCAGCCCCAGCATTTT.